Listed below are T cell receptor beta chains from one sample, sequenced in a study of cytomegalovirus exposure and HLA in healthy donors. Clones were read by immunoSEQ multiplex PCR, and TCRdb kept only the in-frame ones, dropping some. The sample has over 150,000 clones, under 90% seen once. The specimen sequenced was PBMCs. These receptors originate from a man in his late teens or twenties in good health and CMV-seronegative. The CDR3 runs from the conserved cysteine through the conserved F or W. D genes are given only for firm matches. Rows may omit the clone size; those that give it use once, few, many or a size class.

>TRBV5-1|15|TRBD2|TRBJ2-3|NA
CASSSSGRGTDTQYF
TGCGCCAGCAGCTCTAGCGGGAGAGGCACAGATACGCAGTATTTT
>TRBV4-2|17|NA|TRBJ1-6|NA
CASSQTTAGTIVSPLHF
TGTGCCAGCAGCCAGACGACCGCCGGGACAATAGTGTCACCCCTCCACTTT
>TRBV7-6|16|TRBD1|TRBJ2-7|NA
CASSLAQGVAGYEQYF
TGTGCCAGCAGCTTAGCCCAGGGGGTAGCAGGCTACGAGCAGTACTTC
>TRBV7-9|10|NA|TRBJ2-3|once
CSIRHNTQYF
TGTTCCATCCGACACAATACGCAGTATTTT
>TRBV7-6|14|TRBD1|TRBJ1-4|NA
CASSATGWGEKLFF
TGTGCCAGCAGCGCGACAGGGTGGGGTGAAAAACTGTTTTTT
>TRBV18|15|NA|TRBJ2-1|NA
CASSPRRGGGDEQFF
TGTGCCAGCTCACCACGGCGGGGCGGAGGGGATGAGCAGTTCTTC
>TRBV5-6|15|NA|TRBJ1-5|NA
CASSLAGAGNQPQHF
TGTGCCAGCAGCTTGGCAGGGGCTGGCAATCAGCCCCAGCATTTT
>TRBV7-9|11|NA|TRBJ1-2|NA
CASSYGGGYTF
TGTGCCAGCAGCTACGGGGGTGGCTACACCTTC
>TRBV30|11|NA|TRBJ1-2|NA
CAWSVRLGYTF
TGTGCCTGGAGTGTCAGGCTCGGCTACACCTTC
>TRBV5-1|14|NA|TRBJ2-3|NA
CASSSGLPTDTQYF
TGCGCCAGCAGCTCTGGACTACCCACAGATACGCAGTATTTT
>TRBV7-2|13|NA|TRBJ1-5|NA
CASSSQRNQPQHF
TGTGCCAGCAGCTCCCAGAGGAATCAGCCCCAGCATTTT
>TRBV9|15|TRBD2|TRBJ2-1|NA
CASSVEVGGHVEQFF
TGTGCCAGCAGCGTAGAAGTGGGAGGGCATGTTGAGCAGTTCTTC
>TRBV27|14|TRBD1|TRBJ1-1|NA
CASSHRDRGLQAFF
TGTGCCAGCAGTCATAGGGACAGGGGGCTCCAAGCTTTCTTT